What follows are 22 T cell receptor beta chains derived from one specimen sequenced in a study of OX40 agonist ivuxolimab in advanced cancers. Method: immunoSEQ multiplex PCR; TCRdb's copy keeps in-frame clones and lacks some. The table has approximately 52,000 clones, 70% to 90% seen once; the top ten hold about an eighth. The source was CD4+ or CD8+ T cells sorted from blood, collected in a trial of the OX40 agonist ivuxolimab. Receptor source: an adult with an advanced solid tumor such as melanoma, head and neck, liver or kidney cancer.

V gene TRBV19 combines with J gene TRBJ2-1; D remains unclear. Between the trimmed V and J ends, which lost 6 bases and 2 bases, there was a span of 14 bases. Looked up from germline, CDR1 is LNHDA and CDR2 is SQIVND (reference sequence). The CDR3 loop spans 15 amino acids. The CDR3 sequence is CASRSFFRAYNEQFF. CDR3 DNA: TGTGCCAGTAGGAGCTTTTTTCGGGCCTACAATGAGCAGTTCTTC.

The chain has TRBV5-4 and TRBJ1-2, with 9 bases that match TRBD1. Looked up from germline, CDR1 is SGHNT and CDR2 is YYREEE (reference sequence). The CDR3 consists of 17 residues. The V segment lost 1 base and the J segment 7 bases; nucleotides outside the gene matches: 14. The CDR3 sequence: CASSLHRDRALKFGYTF. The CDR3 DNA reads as TGTGCCAGCAGCTTGCACCGGGACAGGGCTCTTAAGTTTGGCTACACCTTC.

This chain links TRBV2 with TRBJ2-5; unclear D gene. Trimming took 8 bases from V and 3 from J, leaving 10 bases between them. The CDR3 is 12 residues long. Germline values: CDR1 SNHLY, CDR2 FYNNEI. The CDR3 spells CASAWTEETQYF. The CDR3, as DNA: TGTGCCAGCGCCTGGACGGAAGAGACCCAGTACTTC.

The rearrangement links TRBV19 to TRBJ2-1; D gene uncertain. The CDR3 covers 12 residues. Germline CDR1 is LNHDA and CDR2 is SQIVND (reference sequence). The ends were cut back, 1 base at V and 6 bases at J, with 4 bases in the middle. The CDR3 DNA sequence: TGTGCCAGTAGTATAGTTAGCAATGAGCAGTTCTTC. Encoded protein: CASSIVSNEQFF.

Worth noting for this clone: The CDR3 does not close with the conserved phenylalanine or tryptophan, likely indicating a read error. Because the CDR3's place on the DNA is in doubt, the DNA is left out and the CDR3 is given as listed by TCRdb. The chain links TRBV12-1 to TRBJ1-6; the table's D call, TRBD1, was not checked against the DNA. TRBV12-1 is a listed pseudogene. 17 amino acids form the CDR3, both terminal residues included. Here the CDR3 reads CASSPLPLTGGCSPLHL.

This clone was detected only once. Here the CDR3 reads CASSYVWDRNGNEQFF. CDR3 DNA sequence: TGTGCCAGCAGTTACGTTTGGGACAGGAATGGCAATGAGCAGTTCTTC. The J gene is TRBJ2-1, the V gene TRBV6-5, with TRBD1 identical over 8 bases. CDR1 is MNHEY and CDR2 is SVGAGI in the germline V gene. The CDR3 totals 16 residues. Unmatched junction bases numbered 9, after V lost 2 bases and J lost 6 bases.

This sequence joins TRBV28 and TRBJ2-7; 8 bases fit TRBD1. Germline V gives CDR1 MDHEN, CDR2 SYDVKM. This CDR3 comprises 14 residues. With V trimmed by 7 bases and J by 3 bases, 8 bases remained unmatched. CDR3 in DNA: TGTGCCAGCAATCCTCAGGGGGCCAGCTACGAGCAGTACTTC. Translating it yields CASNPQGASYEQYF.

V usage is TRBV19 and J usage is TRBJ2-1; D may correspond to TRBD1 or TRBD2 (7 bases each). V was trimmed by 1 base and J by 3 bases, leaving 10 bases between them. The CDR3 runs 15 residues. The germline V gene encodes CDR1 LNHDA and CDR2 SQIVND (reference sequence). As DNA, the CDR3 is TGTGCCAGTAGTATAGCAGGGGGGGTCTACAATGAGCAGTTCTTC. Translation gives CASSIAGGVYNEQFF.

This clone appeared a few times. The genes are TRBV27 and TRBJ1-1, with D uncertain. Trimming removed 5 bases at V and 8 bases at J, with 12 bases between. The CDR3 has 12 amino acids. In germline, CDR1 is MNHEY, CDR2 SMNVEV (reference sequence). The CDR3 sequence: CASSPTGREAFF. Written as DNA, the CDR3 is TGTGCCAGCAGTCCCACCGGGAGGGAAGCTTTCTTT.

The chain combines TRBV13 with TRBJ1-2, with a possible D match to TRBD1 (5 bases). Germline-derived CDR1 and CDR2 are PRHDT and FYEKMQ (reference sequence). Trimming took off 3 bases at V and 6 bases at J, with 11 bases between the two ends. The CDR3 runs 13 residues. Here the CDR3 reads CASSFRVPHGYTF. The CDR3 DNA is TGTGCCAGCAGCTTCAGGGTCCCCCATGGCTACACCTTC.

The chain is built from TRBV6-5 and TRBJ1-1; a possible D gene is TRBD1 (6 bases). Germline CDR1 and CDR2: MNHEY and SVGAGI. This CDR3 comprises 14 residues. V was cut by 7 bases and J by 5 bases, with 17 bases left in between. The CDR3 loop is CASTPGGGGTEAFF. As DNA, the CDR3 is TGTGCCAGCACCCCCGGAGGGGGGGGGACTGAAGCTTTCTTT.

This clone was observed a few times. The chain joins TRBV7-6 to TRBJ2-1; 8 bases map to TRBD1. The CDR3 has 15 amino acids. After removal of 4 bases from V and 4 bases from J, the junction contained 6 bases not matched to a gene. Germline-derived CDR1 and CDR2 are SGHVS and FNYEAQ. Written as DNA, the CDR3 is TGTGCCAGCAGCTCTCCAGGGGGCCAGTACAATGAGCAGTTCTTC. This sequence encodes CASSSPGGQYNEQFF.

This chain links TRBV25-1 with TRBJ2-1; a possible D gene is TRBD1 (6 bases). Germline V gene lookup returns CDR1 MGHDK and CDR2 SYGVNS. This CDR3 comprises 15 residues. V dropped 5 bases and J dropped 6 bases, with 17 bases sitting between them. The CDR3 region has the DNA TGTGCCAGCAGTTCTTTCCACAGACAGGCCAATGAGCAGTTCTTC. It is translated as CASSSFHRQANEQFF.

CDR3 sequence reads: CASSPGAPQGIQETQYF. Written as DNA, the CDR3 is TGTGCCAGCAGCCCCGGGGCCCCACAGGGAATCCAAGAGACCCAGTACTTC. The V and J genes are TRBV5-4 and TRBJ2-5; tentative D call: TRBD1 (6 bases). The CDR3 consists of 17 residues. CDR1 is SGHNT, CDR2 YYREEE, per germline (reference sequence). V was trimmed by 4 bases and J by 1 base, leaving 20 bases between them.

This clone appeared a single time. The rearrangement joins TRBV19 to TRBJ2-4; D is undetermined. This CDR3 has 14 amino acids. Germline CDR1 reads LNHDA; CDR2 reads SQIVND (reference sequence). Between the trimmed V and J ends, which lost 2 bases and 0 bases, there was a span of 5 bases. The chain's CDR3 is CASSILGAKNIQYF. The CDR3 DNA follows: TGTGCCAGTAGTATATTGGGAGCCAAAAACATTCAGTACTTC.

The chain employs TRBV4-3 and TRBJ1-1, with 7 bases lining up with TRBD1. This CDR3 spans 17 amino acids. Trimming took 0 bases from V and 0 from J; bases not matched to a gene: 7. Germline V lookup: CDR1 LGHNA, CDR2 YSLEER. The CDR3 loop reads CASSQDLGQRVNTEAFF. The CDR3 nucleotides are TGCGCCAGCAGCCAAGATTTGGGACAGAGGGTGAACACTGAAGCTTTCTTT.

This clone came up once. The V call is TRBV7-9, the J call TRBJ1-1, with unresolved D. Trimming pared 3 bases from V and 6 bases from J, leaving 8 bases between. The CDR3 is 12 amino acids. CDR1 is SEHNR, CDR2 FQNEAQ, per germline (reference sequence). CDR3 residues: CASSFSGSEAFF. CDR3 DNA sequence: TGTGCCAGCAGCTTTTCCGGGTCTGAAGCTTTCTTT.

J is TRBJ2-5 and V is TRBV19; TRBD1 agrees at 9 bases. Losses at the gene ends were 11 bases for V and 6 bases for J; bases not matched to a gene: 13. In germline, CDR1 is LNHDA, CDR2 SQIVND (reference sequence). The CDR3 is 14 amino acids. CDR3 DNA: TGTGCCCATCTTTTTCCCGACAGGGGGAAGACCCAGTACTTC. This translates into CAHLFPDRGKTQYF. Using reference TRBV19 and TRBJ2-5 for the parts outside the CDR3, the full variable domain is DGGITQSPKYLFRKEGQNVTLSCEQNLNHDAMYWYRQDPGQGLRLIYYSQIVNDFQKGDIAEGYSVSREKKESFPLTVTSAQKNPTAFYLCAHLFPDRGKTQYFGPGTRLLVL.

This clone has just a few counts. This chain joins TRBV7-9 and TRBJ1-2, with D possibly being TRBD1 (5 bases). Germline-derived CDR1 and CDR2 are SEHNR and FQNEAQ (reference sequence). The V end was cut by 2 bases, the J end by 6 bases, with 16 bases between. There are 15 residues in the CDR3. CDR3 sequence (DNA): TGTGCCAGCAGCTTATCCGGGGCAGGGTCGAATGGCTACACCTTC. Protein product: CASSLSGAGSNGYTF.

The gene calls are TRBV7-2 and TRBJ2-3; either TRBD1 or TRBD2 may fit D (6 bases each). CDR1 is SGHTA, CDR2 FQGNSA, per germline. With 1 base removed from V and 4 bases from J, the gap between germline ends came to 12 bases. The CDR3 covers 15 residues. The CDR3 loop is CASSLVGGSADTQYF. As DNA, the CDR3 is TGTGCCAGCAGCTTAGTAGGGGGGTCCGCAGATACGCAGTATTTT.

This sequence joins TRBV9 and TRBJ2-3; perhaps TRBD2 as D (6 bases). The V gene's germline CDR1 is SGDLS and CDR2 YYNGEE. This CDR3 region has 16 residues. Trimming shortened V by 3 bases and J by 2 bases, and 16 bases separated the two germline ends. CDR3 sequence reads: CASSAFSGGYTDTQYF. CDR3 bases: TGTGCCAGCAGCGCATTTAGTGGGGGGTACACAGATACGCAGTATTTT.

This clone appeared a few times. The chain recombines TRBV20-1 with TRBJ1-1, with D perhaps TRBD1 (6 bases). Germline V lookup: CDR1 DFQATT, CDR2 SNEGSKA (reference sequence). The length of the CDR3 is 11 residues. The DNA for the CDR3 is TGCAGCCTAAAAGGGGGCACTGAAGCTTTCTTT. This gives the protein CSLKGGTEAFF.